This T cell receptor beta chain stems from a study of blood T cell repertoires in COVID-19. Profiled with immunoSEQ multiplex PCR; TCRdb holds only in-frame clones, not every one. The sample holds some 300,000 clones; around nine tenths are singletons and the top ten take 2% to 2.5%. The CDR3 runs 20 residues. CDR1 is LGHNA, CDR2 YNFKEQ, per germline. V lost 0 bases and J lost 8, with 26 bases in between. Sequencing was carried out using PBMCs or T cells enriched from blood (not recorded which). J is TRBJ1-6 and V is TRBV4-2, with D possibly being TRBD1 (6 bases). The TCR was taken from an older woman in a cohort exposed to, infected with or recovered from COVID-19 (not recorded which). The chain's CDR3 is CASSQDLNRKGRGYHSPLHF. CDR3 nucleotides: TGTGCCAGCAGCCAAGATTTAAATAGGAAAGGCAGGGGATACCATTCACCCCTCCACTTT.